Below, 32 T cell receptor beta chains from the same sample are listed, as sequenced in a study of control samples from healthy donors and cancer patients. Repertoires were generated with immunoSEQ multiplex PCR, while TCRdb's copy carries only in-frame clones and drops some. The table records tens of thousands of clones, around 87% of them present only once. The sequencing sample was made of blood. The receptors come from a man aged 50 or older in good health.

The rearrangement uses TRBV11-1 and TRBJ1-1; unclear D gene. The length of the CDR3 is 13 residues. Germline V lookup: CDR1 SGHAT, CDR2 FQDESV (reference sequence). The V and J ends lost 0 bases and 5 bases respectively, with 7 bases between them. CDR3 bases: TGTGCCAGCAGCTTAGCAACCGGGACTGAAGCTTTCTTT. It encodes CASSLATGTEAFF.

This rearrangement joins TRBV28 to TRBJ2-7, with 7 bases that match TRBD2. Looked up from germline, CDR1 is MDHEN and CDR2 is SYDVKM. The CDR3 is 15 residues long. The J segment lost 5 bases and the V segment lost 6 bases, leaving 13 bases of the junction unmatched. CDR3 sequence reads: CASRSLWGGNDEQYV. The CDR3 nucleotides read TGTGCCAGCAGAAGCCTTTGGGGGGGTAATGACGAGCAGTACGTC.

This clone was detected only a few times. The V call is TRBV4-3, the J call TRBJ1-3; D is unresolved. This CDR3 contains 16 residues. The V end lost 4 bases, the J end lost 2 bases, and 15 bases lay between the germline ends. Germline lookup yields CDR1 LGHNA and CDR2 YSLEER. The CDR3 DNA sequence: TGCGCCAGCAGCCTAATAGGACGGCTCGCTGGAAACACCATATATTTT. It codes for CASSLIGRLAGNTIYF.

J is TRBJ1-2 and V is TRBV4-2; D is perhaps TRBD1 (5 bases). V was pared by 1 base and J by 3 bases, with 9 bases between. Germline CDR1 and CDR2: LGHNA and YNFKEQ. The CDR3 runs to 14 residues. The DNA for the CDR3 is TGTGCCAGCAGCCAAGCGTGGGGCGACTATGGCTACACCTTC. As protein: CASSQAWGDYGYTF.

V gene TRBV7-3 combines with J gene TRBJ2-1; 8 bases match TRBD2. Trimming took 2 bases from V and 7 from J; bases not matched to a gene: 10. The germline CDR1 and CDR2 sequences are SGHTA and FQGTGA. CDR3 size: 16 residues. In DNA, the CDR3 is TGTGCCAGCAGCTTACAATCCACGGGAGGGCGTAATGAGCAGTTCTTC. It codes for CASSLQSTGGRNEQFF.

This rearrangement joins TRBV4-2 to TRBJ1-2, with 9 nucleotides matching TRBD1. The CDR3 runs to 14 residues. Trimming took 7 bases from V and 4 from J; bases not matched to a gene: 7. The V gene's germline CDR1 is LGHNA and CDR2 YNFKEQ. CDR3 in amino acids: CASTTGGQGYGYTF. The CDR3 region has the DNA TGTGCCAGCACCACAGGGGGCCAGGGCTATGGCTACACCTTC.

The V gene is TRBV4-3, the J gene TRBJ2-5; 7 bases fit TRBD2. Germline values: CDR1 LGHNA, CDR2 YSLEER. J lost 1 base, V lost 0 bases, and 2 bases had no gene match. This CDR3 spans 15 amino acids. The CDR3 sequence is CASSQERTSQETQYF. Here the CDR3 DNA reads TGCGCCAGCAGCCAAGAAAGGACTAGCCAAGAGACCCAGTACTTC.

The chain combines TRBV10-3 with TRBJ2-7; D may be TRBD1 or TRBD2 (5 bases each). Trimming shortened V by 10 bases and J by 3 bases, and 16 bases separated the two germline ends. Germline assignment: CDR1 ENHRY and CDR2 SYGVKD. The CDR3 spans 13 residues. The CDR3: CATQTGPYYEQYF. The CDR3 DNA reads as TGTGCCACCCAAACGGGACCGTACTACGAGCAGTACTTC.

This clone was picked up a small number of times. The rearrangement links TRBV27 to TRBJ1-3, with D tentatively TRBD1 (5 bases). Germline V CDR1 and CDR2: MNHEY, SMNVEV (reference sequence). This CDR3 region has 15 residues. The V and J ends lost 5 bases and 2 bases respectively, with 13 bases between them. The DNA for the CDR3 is TGTGCCAGCAGTCCGTGGCTGGGGCCTGGAAACACCATATATTTT. It encodes CASSPWLGPGNTIYF.

A remark on this clone: Other DNA sequences in this sample translate to the same CDR3. The chain joins TRBV5-1 to TRBJ1-1; 7 nucleotides line up with TRBD1. The CDR3 is made up of 14 amino acids. Germline V gene data show CDR1 as SGHRS and CDR2 as YFSETQ. After removal of 1 base from V and 5 bases from J, the junction contained 5 bases not matched to a gene. As DNA, the CDR3 is TGCGCCAGCAGCTTGAGACAGGGAGGAACTGAAGCTTTCTTT. Its protein is CASSLRQGGTEAFF. Full variable domain (outside the CDR3, taken from reference TRBV5-1 and TRBJ1-1): KAGVTQTPRYLIKTRGQQVTLSCSPISGHRSVSWYQQTPGQGLQFLFEYFSETQRNKGNFPGRFSGRQFSNSRSEMNVSTLELGDSALYLCASSLRQGGTEAFFGQGTRLTVV.

The rearrangement uses TRBV5-1 and TRBJ1-4, with 9 bases lining up with TRBD1. Germline V gives CDR1 SGHRS, CDR2 YFSETQ. Trimming at V came to 3 bases and at J to 4 bases, leaving 7 bases not matched to a gene. The CDR3 extends over 16 amino acids. The CDR3 is CASSSYLGQGNEKLFF. CDR3 nucleotides: TGCGCCAGCAGCTCGTACCTGGGACAGGGTAATGAAAAACTGTTTTTT.

The chain is built from TRBV6-2 or TRBV6-3 and TRBJ1-2; no clear D. Germline V gives CDR1 MNHEY, CDR2 SVGEGT. Deletions cut 4 bases from V and 4 bases from J, with 10 bases between. The CDR3 contains 13 residues. The CDR3 spells CASSSQYGYGYTF. For the CDR3, the DNA is TGTGCCAGCAGTTCCCAATACGGCTATGGCTACACCTTC.

The rearrangement joins TRBV9 to TRBJ1-3; 8 nucleotides agree with TRBD1. Germline V CDR1 and CDR2: SGDLS, YYNGEE. The CDR3 has 16 residues. Trimming removed 2 bases from V and 4 bases from J; junction bases left unmatched: 8. This CDR3 is CASSVDRGLNGNTIYF. The CDR3 bases are TGTGCCAGCAGCGTCGACAGGGGACTGAACGGAAACACCATATATTTT.

The V gene is TRBV11-3, the J gene TRBJ2-1; 9 bases map to TRBD2. CDR1 and CDR2 (germline): SGHNT, YENEEA. The length of the CDR3 is 16 residues. The V segment lost 4 bases and the J segment 7 bases; nucleotides outside the gene matches: 11. CDR3 region: CASSSRTGLANNEQFF. DNA for the CDR3: TGTGCCAGCAGCTCTCGGACGGGACTAGCAAATAATGAGCAGTTCTTC.

CDR3 amino acids: CASSQGGGISLGNEQFF. The CDR3 nucleotides read TGTGCCAGCAGCCAAGGCGGAGGAATCTCCCTCGGAAATGAGCAGTTCTTC. The rearrangement uses TRBV3-1 (or the pseudogene TRBV3-2) and TRBJ2-1; tentative D call: TRBD2 (5 bases). The CDR3 consists of 17 residues. V lost 1 base and J 7 bases, leaving 20 bases between the germline ends. CDR1 LGHDT and CDR2 YNNKEL come from the germline V gene (reference sequence).

This chain uses TRBV7-8 with TRBJ2-7; 7 bases line up with TRBD2. The CDR3 is made up of 13 amino acids. Germline lookup yields CDR1 SGHVS and CDR2 FQNEAQ. V trimming: 2 bases; J trimming: 6 bases; junction bases outside the gene matches: 4. The CDR3: CASSLISSGEQYV. The CDR3 coding sequence is TGTGCCAGCAGCTTAATTTCTAGCGGCGAGCAGTACGTC.

The rearrangement uses TRBV24-1 and TRBJ1-5, with 8 bases aligning to TRBD1. CDR3 length: 18 amino acids. Germline trimming cut 4 bases from V and 0 bases from J; bases unmatched to any gene: 10. The V gene's germline CDR1 is KGHDR and CDR2 SFDVKD. This CDR3 is CATSDPDRDQLSNQPQHF. The DNA for the CDR3 is TGTGCCACCAGTGACCCGGACAGGGACCAACTTAGCAATCAGCCCCAGCATTTT.

The chain couples TRBV30 to TRBJ2-7; the D is unclear. Trimming pared 4 bases from V and 4 bases from J, leaving 11 bases between. The CDR3 loop spans 12 amino acids. CDR1 GTSNPN and CDR2 SVGIG come from the germline V gene (reference sequence). CDR3: CAWIRVHYEQYF. The CDR3 DNA follows: TGTGCCTGGATCCGGGTACATTACGAGCAGTACTTC.

This chain connects TRBV6-5 to TRBJ2-5, with a weak D call TRBD1 (6 bases). This CDR3 has 13 amino acids. The V gene lost 6 bases and the J gene lost 5 bases, with 13 bases spanning the gap. The germline gives CDR1 MNHEY, CDR2 SVGAGI. DNA for the CDR3: TGTGCCAGCAGGGGAACCCAGGGGGAGACCCAGTACTTC. Protein product: CASRGTQGETQYF.

This rearrangement joins TRBV28 to TRBJ1-2; 8 bases map to TRBD1. V dropped 10 bases and J dropped 7; count of bases not matched to a gene: 8. CDR3 length equals 12 residues. The germline V gene encodes CDR1 MDHEN and CDR2 SYDVKM. The chain's CDR3 is CAITDRAGGYTF. CDR3 nucleotides: TGTGCCATCACGGACAGGGCGGGTGGCTACACCTTC.

The chain combines TRBV25-1 with TRBJ2-3; a possible D gene is TRBD2 (6 bases). This CDR3 is built from 16 residues. Trimming removed 3 bases at V and 3 bases at J, with 16 bases between. CDR1 and CDR2 (germline): MGHDK, SYGVNS. CDR3: CASSEWVGRTTDTQYF. The CDR3, as DNA: TGTGCCAGCAGTGAGTGGGTCGGGAGAACGACAGATACGCAGTATTTT.

V and J are TRBV18 and TRBJ2-2; 10 nucleotides line up with TRBD1. This CDR3 contains 15 residues. Germline V gene data show CDR1 as KGHSH and CDR2 as LQKENI. The V and J ends lost 4 bases and 5 bases, in that order; junction bases with no gene match: 4. The CDR3 reads CASSRPGQGTGELFF. The CDR3 DNA is TGTGCCAGCTCACGACCGGGACAGGGGACCGGGGAGCTGTTTTTT.

This clone was recorded a few times. CDR3 loop: CASSRPMNTEAFF. In nucleotides, the CDR3 is TGTGCCAGCAGCCGTCCAATGAACACTGAAGCTTTCTTT. The chain employs TRBV3-1 (or the pseudogene TRBV3-2) and TRBJ1-1, with D unresolved. Per the germline V gene, CDR1 is LGHDT and CDR2 is YNNKEL (reference sequence). This CDR3 is 13 amino acids long. V dropped 4 bases and J dropped 0 bases, with 6 bases sitting between them.

The CDR3 loop reads CASSSGDKNEKLFF. As DNA, the CDR3 is TGTGCCAGCAGCTCGGGGGACAAAAATGAAAAACTGTTTTTT. The rearrangement uses TRBV11-3 and TRBJ1-4; maybe TRBD1 (6 bases). Germline values: CDR1 SGHNT, CDR2 YENEEA. V dropped 4 bases and J dropped 5 bases, with 11 bases sitting between them. The CDR3 totals 14 residues.

V and J are TRBV15 and TRBJ1-3; 11 positions agree with TRBD1. The J segment lost 1 base and the V segment lost 5 bases, leaving 4 bases of the junction unmatched. Germline CDR1 reads LNHNV; CDR2 reads YYDKDF (reference sequence). CDR3 length equals 16 residues. DNA of the CDR3: TGTGCCACCAGCCTGGACAGGGGGCGGTCTGGAAACACCATATATTTT. This translates into CATSLDRGRSGNTIYF.

The chain employs TRBV13 and TRBJ1-2; no firm D call. The germline V and J ends were trimmed by 4 bases and 8 bases, with 20 bases remaining between them. The CDR3 extends over 15 amino acids. The V gene's germline CDR1 is PRHDT and CDR2 FYEKMQ (reference sequence). This chain's CDR3 is CASSSVGPGSRGYTF. In DNA, the CDR3 is TGTGCCAGCAGCTCAGTTGGGCCCGGCTCGCGAGGCTACACCTTC.

The chain employs TRBV10-1 and TRBJ1-3; 9 bases fit TRBD1. CDR3 size: 15 residues. Germline lookup yields CDR1 WNHNN and CDR2 SYGVQD (reference sequence). V gave up 8 bases and J gave up 0 bases; unmatched junction bases: 5. The CDR3: CASEGQGSSGNTIYF. CDR3 DNA sequence: TGCGCCAGCGAGGGACAGGGAAGCTCTGGAAACACCATATATTTT.

The rearrangement uses TRBV7-9 and TRBJ2-1; no reliable D call. There are 13 residues in the CDR3. Per the germline V gene, CDR1 is SEHNR and CDR2 is FQNEAQ (reference sequence). Trimming took 5 bases from V and 2 from J, leaving 7 bases between them. The CDR3 bases are TGTGCCAGCAGCGCCACGCCCTACAATGAGCAGTTCTTC. It codes for CASSATPYNEQFF. Variable domain in full (rest from reference TRBV7-9 and TRBJ2-1): DTGVSQNPRHKITKRGQNVTFRCDPISEHNRLYWYRQTLGQGPEFLTYFQNEAQLEKSRLLSDRFSAERPKGSFSTLEIQRTEQGDSAMYLCASSATPYNEQFFGPGTRLTVL.

The chain joins TRBV7-2 to TRBJ2-3; D may be TRBD1 (6 bases). The CDR3 runs 14 residues. Per germline, CDR1 SGHTA and CDR2 FQGNSA. Trimming left V 4 bases short and J 7 bases short, with 15 bases between. CDR3 sequence: CASSSPGQLYTQYF. The CDR3 DNA sequence: TGTGCCAGCAGCTCCCCGGGACAACTGTATACGCAGTATTTT.

V is TRBV7-9 and J is TRBJ2-5; D is undetermined. V was cut by 4 bases and J by 5 bases, with 14 bases left in between. The CDR3 consists of 14 residues. Per the germline V gene, CDR1 is SEHNR and CDR2 is FQNEAQ (reference sequence). CDR3 sequence: CASSCILCGETQYF. The CDR3, as DNA: TGTGCCAGCAGCTGCATCCTGTGCGGTGAGACCCAGTACTTC.

Remarks on this clone: This specimen includes other DNA sequences encoding the same CDR3. V usage is TRBV14 and J usage is TRBJ1-1, with 7 bases fitting TRBD1. V was pared by 4 bases and J by 1 base, with 0 bases of the junction left unmatched. CDR3 length equals 13 residues. Germline CDR1 SGHDN, CDR2 FVKESK. CDR3 loop: CASSRDRNTEAFF. CDR3 coding DNA: TGTGCCAGCAGCCGGGACAGGAACACTGAAGCTTTCTTT.

The chain combines TRBV6-1 with TRBJ2-7; 7 nucleotides agree with TRBD2. The CDR3 has 15 residues. V was clipped by 2 bases and J by 3 bases; unmatched bases: 7. CDR1 is MNHNS, CDR2 SASEGT, per germline. In DNA form, the CDR3 reads TGTGCCAGCAGTGAAACGGCTAGCGGATTCTACGAGCAGTACTTC. Its translation: CASSETASGFYEQYF.